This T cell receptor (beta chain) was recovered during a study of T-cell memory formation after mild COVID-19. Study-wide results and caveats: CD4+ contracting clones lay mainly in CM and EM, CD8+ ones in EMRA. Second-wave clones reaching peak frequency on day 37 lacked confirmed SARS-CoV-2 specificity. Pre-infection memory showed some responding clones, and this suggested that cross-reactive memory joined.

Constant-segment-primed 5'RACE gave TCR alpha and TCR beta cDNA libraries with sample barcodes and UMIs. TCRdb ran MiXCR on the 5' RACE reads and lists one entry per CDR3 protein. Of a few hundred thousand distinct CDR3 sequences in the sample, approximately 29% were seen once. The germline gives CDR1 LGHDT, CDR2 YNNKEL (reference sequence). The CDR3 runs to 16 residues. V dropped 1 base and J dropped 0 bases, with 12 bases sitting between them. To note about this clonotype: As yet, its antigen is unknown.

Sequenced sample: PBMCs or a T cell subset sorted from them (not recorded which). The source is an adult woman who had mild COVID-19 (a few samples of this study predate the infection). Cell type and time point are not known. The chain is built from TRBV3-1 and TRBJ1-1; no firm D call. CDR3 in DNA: TGTGCCAGCAGCCAAGCGCCAGGCGCCATGAACACTGAAGCTTTCTTT. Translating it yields CASSQAPGAMNTEAFF. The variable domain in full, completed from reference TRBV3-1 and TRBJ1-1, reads DTAVSQTPKYLVTQMGNDKSIKCEQNLGHDTMYWYKQDSKKFLKIMFSYNNKELIINETVPNRFSPKSPDKAHLNLHINSLELGDSAVYFCASSQAPGAMNTEAFFGQGTRLTVV.